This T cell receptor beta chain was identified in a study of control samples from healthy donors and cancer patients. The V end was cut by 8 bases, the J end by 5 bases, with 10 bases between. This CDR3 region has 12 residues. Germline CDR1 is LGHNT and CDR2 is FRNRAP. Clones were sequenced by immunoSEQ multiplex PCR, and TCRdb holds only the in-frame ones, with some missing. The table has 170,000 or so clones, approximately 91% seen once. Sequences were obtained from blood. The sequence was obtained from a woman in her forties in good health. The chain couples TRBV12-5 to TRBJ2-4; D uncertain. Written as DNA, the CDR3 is TGTGCTAGTAGCCAGGTCGAAAACATTCAGTACTTC. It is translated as CASSQVENIQYF.